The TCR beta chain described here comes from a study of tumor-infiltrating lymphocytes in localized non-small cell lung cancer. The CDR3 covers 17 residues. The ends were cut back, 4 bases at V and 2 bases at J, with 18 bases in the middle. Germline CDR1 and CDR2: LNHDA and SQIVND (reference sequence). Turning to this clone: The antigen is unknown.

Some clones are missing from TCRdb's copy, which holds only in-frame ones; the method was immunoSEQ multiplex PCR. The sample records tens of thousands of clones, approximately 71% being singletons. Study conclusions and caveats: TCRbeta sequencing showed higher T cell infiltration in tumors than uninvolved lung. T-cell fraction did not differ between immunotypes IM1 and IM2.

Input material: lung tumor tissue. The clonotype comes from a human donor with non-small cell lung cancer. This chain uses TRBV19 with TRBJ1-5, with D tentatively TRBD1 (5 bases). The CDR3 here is CASSRQLRGLGNQPQHF. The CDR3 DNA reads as TGTGCCAGTAGTAGACAACTTAGGGGTTTGGGCAATCAGCCCCAGCATTTT. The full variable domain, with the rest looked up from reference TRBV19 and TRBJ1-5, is DGGITQSPKYLFRKEGQNVTLSCEQNLNHDAMYWYRQDPGQGLRLIYYSQIVNDFQKGDIAEGYSVSREKKESFPLTVTSAQKNPTAFYLCASSRQLRGLGNQPQHFGDGTRLSIL.